The 15 T cell receptor beta chains listed next were all sequenced from one sample in a study of shared clonotypes between healthy human individuals. TCRdb's copy holds only in-frame clones and misses some; the assay was immunoSEQ multiplex PCR. The sample includes 1 million to 1.2 million clones, 77% of them seen just once. Sequenced sample: memory CD4+ T cells from PBMCs. Documented subset: CD45RA-negative fraction. These receptor sequences come from a man between 18 and 35 years old in good health. Some clones in this sample may be carry-over from other donors' samples.

This chain connects TRBV6-1 to TRBJ1-1; D call uncertain. V was cut by 8 bases and J by 4 bases, with 17 bases left in between. Germline CDR1 reads MNHNS; CDR2 reads SASEGT. This CDR3 is 14 amino acids long. Here the CDR3 reads CASSPFGVFTEAFF. For the CDR3, the DNA is TGTGCCAGCTCGCCGTTCGGGGTATTCACTGAAGCTTTCTTT.

This clone has at least ten counts. This same CDR3 is encoded by further DNA sequences in the sample. The rearrangement uses TRBV7-3 and TRBJ2-3, with TRBD2 as a possible D gene (5 bases). The CDR3 runs 12 residues. Germline lookup yields CDR1 SGHTA and CDR2 FQGTGA. With 5 bases removed from V and 6 bases from J, the gap between germline ends came to 9 bases. The CDR3 reads CASSRGADTQYF. The CDR3 DNA reads TGTGCCAGCAGCCGGGGTGCCGATACGCAGTATTTT.

This clone came up once. The chain carries TRBV11-2 and TRBJ2-1, with D hard to call. Germline V lookup: CDR1 SGHAT, CDR2 FQNNGV. The CDR3 covers 14 residues. Between the trimmed V and J ends, which lost 4 bases and 1 base, there was a span of 8 bases. The CDR3 here is CASSSELSYNEQFF. Written as DNA, the CDR3 is TGTGCCAGCAGCTCGGAACTTTCCTACAATGAGCAGTTCTTC.

The genes are TRBV5-6 and TRBJ2-7; 9 bases match TRBD2. Per germline, CDR1 SGHDT and CDR2 YYEEEE. CDR3 length: 17 residues. J lost 0 bases, V lost 3 bases, and 10 bases had no gene match. This CDR3 reads CASSSRLADRSSYEQYF. For the CDR3, the DNA is TGTGCCAGCAGCTCCAGACTAGCGGATCGATCCTCCTACGAGCAGTACTTC.

The gene calls are TRBV6-5 and TRBJ2-1; possibly TRBD2 for D (6 bases). CDR1 and CDR2 from the germline V gene are MNHEY and SVGAGI. CDR3 length: 14 residues. V was pared by 6 bases and J by 2 bases, with 11 bases between. Here the CDR3 reads CASSTWGAYNEQFF. The CDR3 DNA sequence: TGTGCCAGCAGCACCTGGGGGGCCTACAATGAGCAGTTCTTC.

This chain uses TRBV5-1 with TRBJ1-2, with D uncertain. This CDR3 has 15 amino acids. Germline V CDR1 and CDR2: SGHRS, YFSETQ. The V end lost 0 bases, the J end lost 7 bases, and 16 bases lay between the germline ends. In nucleotides, the CDR3 is TGCGCCAGCAGCTTGGCCTGGGTGACATTAACTGGCTACACCTTC. Its protein product is CASSLAWVTLTGYTF.

This clone was seen only once. The chain couples TRBV7-3 to TRBJ2-3; TRBD2 aligns across 14 bases. V lost 2 bases and J lost 5; bases outside the gene matches: 6. Germline-derived CDR1 and CDR2 are SGHTA and FQGTGA. The CDR3 is 17 amino acids. CDR3 amino acids: CASSLGGLAGAGDTQYF. The CDR3 nucleotides are TGTGCCAGCAGCTTAGGGGGACTAGCGGGAGCGGGAGATACGCAGTATTTT.

J is TRBJ2-3 and V is TRBV11-2; D may be TRBD1 (6 bases). Germline CDR1 SGHAT, CDR2 FQNNGV. Trimming took 5 bases from V and 2 from J, leaving 14 bases between them. This CDR3 spans 15 amino acids. The CDR3 region has the DNA TGTGCCAGCAGCCAAGACCAGGGGTCCACAGATACGCAGTATTTT. It is translated as CASSQDQGSTDTQYF.

This chain connects TRBV30 to TRBJ1-5; D gene unclear. The germline V gene encodes CDR1 GTSNPN and CDR2 SVGIG (reference sequence). CDR3 length equals 16 residues. Deletions cut 0 bases from V and 0 bases from J, with 12 bases between. In nucleotides, the CDR3 is TGTGCCTGGAGTGTCGGTGGCTACTATAGCAATCAGCCCCAGCATTTT. It codes for CAWSVGGYYSNQPQHF.

The chain is built from TRBV6-6 and TRBJ2-3; 13 nucleotides line up with TRBD2. Germline assignment: CDR1 MNHNY and CDR2 SVGAGI (reference sequence). V shed 4 bases and J 4 bases; nucleotides not matched to a gene: 5. This CDR3 is built from 16 residues. Here the CDR3 reads CASSFPGLAGSDTQYF. In DNA form, the CDR3 reads TGTGCCAGCAGTTTCCCGGGACTAGCGGGATCAGATACGCAGTATTTT.

The CDR3, as DNA: TGTGCCAGCAGCCCCAATGGCTATGGCTACACCTTC. As protein: CASSPNGYGYTF. The rearrangement joins TRBV11-1 to TRBJ1-2; D gene unclear. This CDR3 region has 12 residues. Germline lookup yields CDR1 SGHAT and CDR2 FQDESV (reference sequence). V gave up 5 bases and J gave up 4 bases, with 8 bases separating them.

V is TRBV18 and J is TRBJ1-2, with 11 bases identical to TRBD1. V dropped 6 bases and J dropped 4; count of bases not matched to a gene: 7. Per germline, CDR1 KGHSH and CDR2 LQKENI. This CDR3 is 15 amino acids long. CDR3 sequence: CASSHGQGASYGYTF. The CDR3 DNA reads as TGTGCCAGCTCCCACGGACAGGGGGCGAGCTATGGCTACACCTTC.

J is TRBJ2-1 and V is TRBV2, with a possible D match to TRBD1 (5 bases). Germline V lookup: CDR1 SNHLY, CDR2 FYNNEI. This CDR3 contains 13 residues. V shed 7 bases and J shed 2 bases, with 9 bases lying between them. The CDR3 DNA follows: TGTGCCAGCACCCAGGGTCCCTACAATGAGCAGTTCTTC. Encoded protein: CASTQGPYNEQFF. Variable domain in full (rest from reference TRBV2 and TRBJ2-1): EPEVTQTPSHQVTQMGQEVILRCVPISNHLYFYWYRQILGQKVEFLVSFYNNEISEKSEIFDDQFSVERPDGSNFTLKIRSTKLEDSAMYFCASTQGPYNEQFFGPGTRLTVL.

Remarks on this clone: A far more abundant clone sits one base away, making this likely a read error. Here the CDR3 omits its conserved ending phenylalanine or tryptophan, so a read error is the likely source. The V call is TRBV27, the J call TRBJ2-7; no clear D. Between the trimmed V and J ends, which lost 6 bases and 4 bases, there was a span of 10 bases. The CDR3 extends over 12 amino acids. Germline CDR1 and CDR2: MNHEY and SMNVEV (reference sequence). The DNA of the CDR3 is TGTGCCAGCAGGTCCCCCTCGTACGAGCAGTACCTC. This codes for CASRSPSYEQYL.

Only one count was recorded for this clone. V is TRBV30 and J is TRBJ1-1, with 7 bases aligning to TRBD1. The CDR3 loop spans 13 amino acids. With 5 bases clipped from V and 4 bases from J, the junction kept 7 bases outside the gene matches. Germline V gene data show CDR1 as GTSNPN and CDR2 as SVGIG (reference sequence). The CDR3 DNA is TGTGCCTGGCTTGACAGGGTCGGCACTGAAGCTTTCTTT. This translates into CAWLDRVGTEAFF.